Below are 22 T cell receptor beta chains sequenced from a single sample in a study of patients and donors after allogeneic stem cell transplantation. Each CDR3 protein is one row after TCRdb ran MiXCR on the RT-PCR reads. The sample gives roughly 960,000 distinct CDR3 sequences, more than 15% of which show up once; 6% is in the top ten. Sequenced input: blood, either unsorted or a sorted T cell fraction (not recorded which). Receptors originate from a human donor who was either an allogeneic HSCT recipient or a stem cell or donor lymphocyte infusion donor (not recorded which). It is not recorded whose cells these are; they may come from a transplant donor.

This clonotype was recorded many times. CDR3 in amino acids: CASSRGTGSSYNEQFF. CDR3 nucleotide sequence: TGTGCCAGCAGTCGCGGGACAGGAAGCTCCTACAATGAGCAGTTCTTC. V gene TRBV6-1 combines with J gene TRBJ2-1; 8 bases fit TRBD1. The CDR3 is made up of 16 amino acids. After removal of 5 bases from V and 0 bases from J, the junction contained 6 bases not matched to a gene. Germline lookup yields CDR1 MNHNS and CDR2 SASEGT.

This clonotype has just a few counts. A much larger clone differs by one base, so this may be a read error. The genes are TRBV2 and TRBJ1-1; D uncertain. Trimming stripped 3 bases from V and 2 bases from J, with 1 base between. Per the germline V gene, CDR1 is SNHLY and CDR2 is FYNNEI. The CDR3 has 11 amino acids. CDR3 DNA sequence: TGTGCCAGCAGTGATAACACTGAAGCTTTCTTT. This translates into CASSDNTEAFF.

This clonotype was observed a few times. The CDR3 coding sequence is TGTGCCAGCAGCCATGGAGGTTCACCCCTCCACTTT. Residues: CASSHGGSPLHF. This rearrangement joins TRBV21-1 to TRBJ1-6. TRBV21-1 is a known pseudogene. This CDR3 is built from 12 residues.

The chain uses TRBV4-3 and TRBJ1-4; D unresolved. The CDR3 loop spans 15 amino acids. With 0 bases removed from V and 4 bases from J, the gap between germline ends came to 9 bases. The V gene's germline CDR1 is LGHNA and CDR2 YSLEER. The CDR3 region is CASSQERSFNEKLFF. The DNA of the CDR3 is TGCGCCAGCAGCCAAGAGAGGTCTTTTAATGAAAAACTGTTTTTT.

The J gene is TRBJ2-2, the V gene TRBV12-3 or TRBV12-4; TRBD1 aligns across 9 bases. Trimming took 6 bases from V and 2 from J; bases not matched to a gene: 10. The CDR3 is 17 amino acids. The CDR3 nucleotides read TGTGCCAGCAGAAGACCGGGACAGGGTCCTAACACCGGGGAGCTGTTTTTT. This gives the protein CASRRPGQGPNTGELFF.

This clonotype came up a few times. CDR3 DNA sequence: TGTGCCTGGGGAGCAACTAGCACAGATACGCAGTATTTT. Translating gives CAWGATSTDTQYF. The chain uses TRBV28 and TRBJ2-3, with a possible D match to TRBD2 (5 bases). The germline V and J ends were trimmed by 11 bases and 0 bases, with 12 bases remaining between them. Germline V gives CDR1 MDHEN, CDR2 SYDVKM. The CDR3 is 13 residues long.

A word on this clonotype: A read error may produce the germline difference seen at one junction end. The V gene is TRBV7-3, the J gene TRBJ2-7; D perhaps matches TRBD2 (6 bases). CDR3 length: 16 amino acids. Germline V gene lookup returns CDR1 SGHTA and CDR2 FQGTGA. The CDR3 reads CASSLIRREHSHEQYF. The CDR3 region has the DNA TGTGCCAGCAGCTTAATTCGCCGGGAGCACTCCCACGAGCAGTACTTC.

The J gene is TRBJ2-5, the V gene TRBV20-1; TRBD2 might be the D (5 bases). The CDR3 has 13 amino acids. Trimming pared 3 bases from V and 3 bases from J, leaving 11 bases between. The germline gives CDR1 DFQATT, CDR2 SNEGSKA (reference sequence). The CDR3 sequence: CSASYASKETQYF. CDR3 in DNA: TGCAGTGCTAGTTATGCTAGCAAAGAGACCCAGTACTTC.

V gene TRBV20-1 combines with J gene TRBJ1-5; no definite D call. This CDR3 is 13 amino acids long. In germline, CDR1 is DFQATT, CDR2 SNEGSKA (reference sequence). The V gene lost 5 bases and the J gene lost 3 bases, with 11 bases spanning the gap. This chain's CDR3 is CSAPTVANQPQHF. For the CDR3, the DNA is TGCAGTGCTCCCACAGTCGCCAATCAGCCCCAGCATTTT.

This clonotype was counted only a few times. The chain joins TRBV7-9 to TRBJ2-1, with D possibly called TRBD1 or TRBD2 (5 bases each). The germline V gene encodes CDR1 SEHNR and CDR2 FQNEAQ (reference sequence). Trimming stripped 5 bases from V and 0 bases from J, with 11 bases between. The CDR3 extends over 15 amino acids. The CDR3 nucleotides read TGTGCCAGCAGCAAGGGACGGAGCTCCTACAATGAGCAGTTCTTC. Translating gives CASSKGRSSYNEQFF.

The chain has TRBV20-1 and TRBJ2-3; D might be TRBD1 (6 bases). Between the trimmed V and J ends, which lost 7 bases and 2 bases, there was a span of 13 bases. This CDR3 contains 13 residues. Germline V gene data show CDR1 as DFQATT and CDR2 as SNEGSKA (reference sequence). The CDR3 nucleotides read TGCAGTGTCCCGACAGGCTACACAGATACGCAGTATTTT. This encodes CSVPTGYTDTQYF.

This clonotype was seen at least ten times. The chain recombines TRBV10-3 with TRBJ2-7; 9 bases map to TRBD1. The CDR3 totals 15 residues. The germline V gene encodes CDR1 ENHRY and CDR2 SYGVKD. V gave up 6 bases and J gave up 0 bases; unmatched junction bases: 6. The CDR3 DNA follows: TGTGCCATCAGCTGGACAGGGGCCGGCTCCTACGAGCAGTACTTC. Translating it yields CAISWTGAGSYEQYF.

This clonotype was counted between two and nine times. The chain is built from TRBV28 and TRBJ2-1; TRBD2 might be the D (5 bases). V lost 5 bases, J lost 0 bases, and 11 bases lay in between. Germline CDR1 reads MDHEN; CDR2 reads SYDVKM. CDR3 length: 15 amino acids. The CDR3 sequence is CASSILALSYNEQFF. The CDR3 DNA reads as TGTGCCAGCAGTATTCTAGCTCTCTCCTACAATGAGCAGTTCTTC.

This clonotype was seen more than once but under ten times. This chain connects TRBV9 to TRBJ1-1, with TRBD1 identical over 10 bases. This CDR3 is 18 amino acids long. J lost 0 bases, V lost 4 bases, and 12 bases had no gene match. The germline V gene encodes CDR1 SGDLS and CDR2 YYNGEE. The CDR3 DNA is TGTGCCAGCAGCATCCCCCAAGGGACAGGGGCGGTGAACACTGAAGCTTTCTTT. Its translation: CASSIPQGTGAVNTEAFF.

The chain joins TRBV18 to TRBJ1-5; D not resolved. The germline gives CDR1 KGHSH, CDR2 LQKENI. V dropped 9 bases and J dropped 8 bases, with 8 bases sitting between them. There are 10 residues in the CDR3. CDR3 bases: TGTGCCAGTTTCGGTGAGCCCCAGCATTTT. Translating gives CASFGEPQHF.

The rearrangement joins TRBV28 to TRBJ2-5; possibly TRBD2 for D (7 bases). The CDR3 is made up of 15 amino acids. V shed 4 bases and J shed 3 bases, with 15 bases lying between them. From germline, CDR1 is MDHEN and CDR2 SYDVKM. CDR3 bases: TGTGCCAGCAGTTCCGGGGGGCTAGCGGAAGAGACCCAGTACTTC. Residues: CASSSGGLAEETQYF.

This clonotype has a handful of counts. The gene calls are TRBV12-3 or TRBV12-4 and TRBJ2-3; perhaps TRBD2 as D (5 bases). Trimming pared 5 bases from V and 4 bases from J, leaving 31 bases between. The CDR3 consists of 20 residues. The DNA for the CDR3 is TGTGCCAGCAGTACGTGGGATTCGAAGACTACGGACGTCACCCCAGATACGCAGTATTTT. Translation: CASSTWDSKTTDVTPDTQYF.

The V call is TRBV11-1, the J call TRBJ2-1; 8 bases are a match to TRBD2. Germline-derived CDR1 and CDR2 are SGHAT and FQDESV (reference sequence). Trimming at V came to 3 bases and at J to 10 bases, leaving 8 bases not matched to a gene. The CDR3 runs 14 residues. The CDR3 DNA follows: TGTGCCAGCAGCTTTGCGGTAGCGGGGAGAGAGCAGTTCTTC. Translation gives CASSFAVAGREQFF.

V is TRBV6-1 and J is TRBJ1-2; a possible D gene is TRBD1 (5 bases). Germline V lookup: CDR1 MNHNS, CDR2 SASEGT. The CDR3 covers 15 residues. Trimming pared 6 bases from V and 6 bases from J, leaving 20 bases between. The CDR3 protein is CASRPGTASGNGYTF. The CDR3, as DNA: TGTGCCAGCAGACCCGGGACCGCGAGTGGAAATGGCTACACCTTC.

The chain uses TRBV30 and TRBJ2-1; D is uncertain. V was trimmed by 0 bases and J by 4 bases, leaving 7 bases between them. The CDR3 is 13 amino acids. The germline V gene has CDR1 GTSNPN and CDR2 SVGIG (reference sequence). In nucleotides, the CDR3 is TGTGCCTGGAGTGTTCTCCGGTACAATGAGCAGTTCTTC. Its protein is CAWSVLRYNEQFF.

CDR3 nucleotides: TGTGCCAGCAGGGCATCTAGAGAGACCCAGTACTTC. This gives the protein CASRASRETQYF. The rearrangement links TRBV12-3 or TRBV12-4 to TRBJ2-5; D is unclear. Trimming shortened V by 6 bases and J by 4 bases, and 9 bases separated the two germline ends. This CDR3 has 12 residues.

This clonotype was seen many times. This chain links TRBV15 with TRBJ1-2; no clear D. Germline V gene data show CDR1 as LNHNV and CDR2 as YYDKDF (reference sequence). This CDR3 is 14 amino acids long. Trimming stripped 0 bases from V and 7 bases from J, with 12 bases between. CDR3 amino acids: CATSRERRSGGYTF. CDR3 DNA: TGTGCCACCAGCAGAGAGAGAAGGTCCGGTGGCTACACCTTC.